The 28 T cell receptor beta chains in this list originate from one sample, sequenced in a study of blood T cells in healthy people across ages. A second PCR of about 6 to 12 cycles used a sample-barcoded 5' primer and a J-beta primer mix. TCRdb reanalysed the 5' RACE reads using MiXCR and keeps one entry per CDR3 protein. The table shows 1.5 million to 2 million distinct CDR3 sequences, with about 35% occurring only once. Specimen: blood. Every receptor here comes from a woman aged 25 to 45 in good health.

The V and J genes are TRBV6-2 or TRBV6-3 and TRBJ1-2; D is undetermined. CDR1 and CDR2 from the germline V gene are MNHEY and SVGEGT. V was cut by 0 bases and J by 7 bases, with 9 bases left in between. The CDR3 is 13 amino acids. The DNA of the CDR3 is TGTGCCAGCAGTTACTCACCAGAGGGTGGCTACACCTTC. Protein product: CASSYSPEGGYTF.

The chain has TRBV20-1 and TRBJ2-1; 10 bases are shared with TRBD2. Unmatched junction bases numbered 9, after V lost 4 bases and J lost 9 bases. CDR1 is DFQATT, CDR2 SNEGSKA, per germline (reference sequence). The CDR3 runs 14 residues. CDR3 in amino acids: CSATLAGAYGEQFF. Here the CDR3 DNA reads TGCAGTGCTACCCTAGCGGGGGCCTACGGTGAGCAGTTCTTC.

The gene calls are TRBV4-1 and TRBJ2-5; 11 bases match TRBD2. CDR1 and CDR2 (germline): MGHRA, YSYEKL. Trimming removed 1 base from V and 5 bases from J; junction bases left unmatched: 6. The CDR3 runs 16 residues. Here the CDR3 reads CASSQGVSGGAETQYF. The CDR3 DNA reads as TGCGCCAGCAGCCAAGGGGTTAGCGGGGGGGCGGAGACCCAGTACTTC.

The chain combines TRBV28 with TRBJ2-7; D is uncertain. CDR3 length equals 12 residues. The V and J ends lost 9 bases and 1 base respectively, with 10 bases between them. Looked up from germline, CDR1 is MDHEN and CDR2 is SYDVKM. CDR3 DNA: TGTGCCAGTCGGAACACTTCCTACGAGCAGTACTTC. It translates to CASRNTSYEQYF.

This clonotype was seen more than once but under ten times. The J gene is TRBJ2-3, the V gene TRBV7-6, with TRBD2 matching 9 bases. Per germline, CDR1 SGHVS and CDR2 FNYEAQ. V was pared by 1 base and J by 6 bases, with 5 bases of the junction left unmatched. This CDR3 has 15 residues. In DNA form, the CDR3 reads TGTGCCAGCAGCTTAGGCGGGGGGGCCCGTGATACGCAGTATTTT. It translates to CASSLGGGARDTQYF. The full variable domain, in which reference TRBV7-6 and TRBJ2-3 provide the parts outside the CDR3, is GAGVSQSPRYKVTKRGQDVALRCDPISGHVSLYWYRQALGQGPEFLTYFNYEAQQDKSGLPNDRFSAERPEGSISTLTIQRTEQRDSAMYRCASSLGGGARDTQYFGPGTRLTVL.

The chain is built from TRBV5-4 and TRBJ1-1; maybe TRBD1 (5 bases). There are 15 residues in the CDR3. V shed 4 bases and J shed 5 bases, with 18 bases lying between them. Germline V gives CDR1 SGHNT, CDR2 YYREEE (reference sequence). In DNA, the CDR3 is TGTGCCAGCAGCACCTGGGGGGACGGGGGTACTGAAGCTTTCTTT. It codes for CASSTWGDGGTEAFF.

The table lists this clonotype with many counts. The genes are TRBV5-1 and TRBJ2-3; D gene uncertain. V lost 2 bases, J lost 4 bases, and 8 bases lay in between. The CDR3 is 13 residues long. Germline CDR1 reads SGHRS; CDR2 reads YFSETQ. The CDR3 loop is CASSFGYPDTQYF. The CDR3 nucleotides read TGCGCCAGCAGCTTCGGGTACCCAGATACGCAGTATTTT.

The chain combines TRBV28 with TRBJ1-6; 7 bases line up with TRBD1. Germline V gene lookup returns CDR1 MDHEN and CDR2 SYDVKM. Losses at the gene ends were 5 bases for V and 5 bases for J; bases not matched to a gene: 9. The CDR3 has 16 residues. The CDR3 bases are TGTGCCAGCAGTCAACAGGGGACCGCCGATAATTCACCCCTCCACTTT. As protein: CASSQQGTADNSPLHF.

The CDR3 DNA is TGTGCCACCTCTTCTAGCGGAGGGCCCCAAGAGACCCAGTACTTC. Encoded protein: CATSSSGGPQETQYF. The chain has TRBV15 and TRBJ2-5, with 7 bases identical to TRBD2. The CDR3 sequence is 15 residues long. J gave up 1 base and V 8 bases, and 10 bases lay outside the gene matches. CDR1 LNHNV and CDR2 YYDKDF come from the germline V gene (reference sequence).

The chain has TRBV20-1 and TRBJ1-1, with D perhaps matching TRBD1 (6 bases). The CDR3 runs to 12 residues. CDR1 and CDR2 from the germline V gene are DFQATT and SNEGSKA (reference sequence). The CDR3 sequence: CRAGTGNMGAFF. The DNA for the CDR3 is TGCAGAGCTGGTACAGGGAACATGGGGGCTTTCTTT.

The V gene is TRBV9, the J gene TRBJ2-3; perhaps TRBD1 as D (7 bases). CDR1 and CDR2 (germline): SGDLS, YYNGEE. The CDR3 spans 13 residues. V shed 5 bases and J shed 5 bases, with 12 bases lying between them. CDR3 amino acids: CASRTGEEDTQYF. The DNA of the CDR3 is TGTGCCAGCAGAACAGGGGAGGAAGATACGCAGTATTTT.

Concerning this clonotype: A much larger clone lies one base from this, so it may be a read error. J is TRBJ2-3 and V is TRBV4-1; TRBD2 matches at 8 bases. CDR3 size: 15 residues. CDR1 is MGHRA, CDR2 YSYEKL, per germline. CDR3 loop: CACSHRSGGGDTQYF. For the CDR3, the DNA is TGCGCCTGCAGCCACCGAAGCGGGGGAGGAGATACGCAGTATTTT.

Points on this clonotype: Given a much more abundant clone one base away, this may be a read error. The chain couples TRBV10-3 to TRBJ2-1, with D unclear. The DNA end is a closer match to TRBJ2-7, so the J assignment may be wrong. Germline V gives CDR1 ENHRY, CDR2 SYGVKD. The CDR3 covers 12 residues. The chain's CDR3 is CAIGVADYEQYF. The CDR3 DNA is TGTGCCATCGGTGTAGCTGACTACGAGCAGTACTTC.

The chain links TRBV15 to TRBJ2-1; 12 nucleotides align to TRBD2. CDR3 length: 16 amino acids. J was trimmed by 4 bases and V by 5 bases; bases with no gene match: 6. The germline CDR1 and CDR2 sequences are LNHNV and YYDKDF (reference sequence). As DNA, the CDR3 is TGTGCCACCAGCCTGCGGACTAGCGGGATGTACAATGAGCAGTTCTTC. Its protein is CATSLRTSGMYNEQFF.

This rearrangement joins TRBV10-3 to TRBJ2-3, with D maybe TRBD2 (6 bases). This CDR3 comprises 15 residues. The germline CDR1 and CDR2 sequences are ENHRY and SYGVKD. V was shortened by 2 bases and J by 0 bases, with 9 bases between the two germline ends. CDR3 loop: CAISEGGISTDTQYF. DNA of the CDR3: TGTGCCATCAGTGAGGGCGGGATCAGCACAGATACGCAGTATTTT.

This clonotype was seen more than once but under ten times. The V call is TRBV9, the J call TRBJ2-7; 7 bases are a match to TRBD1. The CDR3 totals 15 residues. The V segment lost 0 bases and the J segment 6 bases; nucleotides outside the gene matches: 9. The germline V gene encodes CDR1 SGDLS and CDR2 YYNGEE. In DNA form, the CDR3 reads TGTGCCAGCAGCGTAGACCAGCACAGGGGTGGCGAGCAGTACTTC. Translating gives CASSVDQHRGGEQYF.

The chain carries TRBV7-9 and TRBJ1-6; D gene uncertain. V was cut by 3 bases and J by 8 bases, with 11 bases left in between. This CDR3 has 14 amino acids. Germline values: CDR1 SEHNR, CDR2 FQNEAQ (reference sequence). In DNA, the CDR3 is TGTGCCAGCAGCTTTTCTGGACCGCATTCACCCCTCCACTTT. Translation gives CASSFSGPHSPLHF.

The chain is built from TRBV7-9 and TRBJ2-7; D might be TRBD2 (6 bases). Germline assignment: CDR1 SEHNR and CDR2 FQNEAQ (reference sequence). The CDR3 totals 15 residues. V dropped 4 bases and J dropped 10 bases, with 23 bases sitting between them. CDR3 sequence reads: CASSSLPAGKKAQYF. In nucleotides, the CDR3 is TGTGCCAGCAGCTCCCTCCCTGCGGGAAAAAAGGCCCAGTACTTC.

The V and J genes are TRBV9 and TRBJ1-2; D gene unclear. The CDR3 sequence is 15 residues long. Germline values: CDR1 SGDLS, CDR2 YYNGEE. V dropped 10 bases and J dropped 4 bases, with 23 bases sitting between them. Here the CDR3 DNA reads TGTGCCGGGCGGTTCGGGAGAAGAGTAATCTATGGCTACACCTTC. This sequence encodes CAGRFGRRVIYGYTF.

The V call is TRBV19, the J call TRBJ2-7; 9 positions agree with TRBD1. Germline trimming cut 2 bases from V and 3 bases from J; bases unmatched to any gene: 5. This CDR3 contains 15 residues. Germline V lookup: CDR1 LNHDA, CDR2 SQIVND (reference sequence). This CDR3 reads CASSIKGTGSYEQYF. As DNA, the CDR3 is TGTGCCAGTAGTATAAAGGGGACAGGGAGCTACGAGCAGTACTTC.

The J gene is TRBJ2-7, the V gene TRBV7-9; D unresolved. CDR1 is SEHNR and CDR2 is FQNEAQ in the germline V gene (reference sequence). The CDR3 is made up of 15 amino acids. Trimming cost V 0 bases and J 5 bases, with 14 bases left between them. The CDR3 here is CASSLAVRSLHEQYF. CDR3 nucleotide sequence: TGTGCCAGCAGCTTAGCAGTCAGGAGCCTCCACGAGCAGTACTTC.

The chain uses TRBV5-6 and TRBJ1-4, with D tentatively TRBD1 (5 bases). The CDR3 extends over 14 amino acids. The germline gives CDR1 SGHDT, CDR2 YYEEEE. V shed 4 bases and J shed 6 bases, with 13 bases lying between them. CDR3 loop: CASSLLSGDEKLFF. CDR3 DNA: TGTGCCAGCAGCCTCTTGTCGGGGGATGAAAAACTGTTTTTT.

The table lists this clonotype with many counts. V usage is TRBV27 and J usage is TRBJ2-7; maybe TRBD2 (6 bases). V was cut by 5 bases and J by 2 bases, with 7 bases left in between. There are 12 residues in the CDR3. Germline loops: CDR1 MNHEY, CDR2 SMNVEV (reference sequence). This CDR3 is CASSGTPYEQYF. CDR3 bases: TGTGCCAGCAGTGGGACTCCCTACGAGCAGTACTTC.

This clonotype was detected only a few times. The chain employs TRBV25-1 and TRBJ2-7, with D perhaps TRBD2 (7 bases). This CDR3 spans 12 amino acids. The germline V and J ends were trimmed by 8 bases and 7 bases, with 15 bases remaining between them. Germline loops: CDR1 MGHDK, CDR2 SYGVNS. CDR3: CASGGPGGEQYF. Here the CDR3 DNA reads TGTGCCAGCGGGGGGCCCGGGGGGGAGCAGTACTTC.

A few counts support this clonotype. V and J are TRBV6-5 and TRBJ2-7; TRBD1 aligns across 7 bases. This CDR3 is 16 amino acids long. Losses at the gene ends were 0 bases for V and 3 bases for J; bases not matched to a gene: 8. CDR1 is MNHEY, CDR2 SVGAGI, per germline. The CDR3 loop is CASSYSVGQKHYEQYF. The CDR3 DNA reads TGTGCCAGCAGTTACTCCGTGGGACAGAAACACTACGAGCAGTACTTC.

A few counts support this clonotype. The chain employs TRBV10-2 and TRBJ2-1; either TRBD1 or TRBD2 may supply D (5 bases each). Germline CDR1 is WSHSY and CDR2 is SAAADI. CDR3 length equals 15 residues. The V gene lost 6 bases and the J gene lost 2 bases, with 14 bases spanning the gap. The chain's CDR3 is CASSAGTMPYNEQFF. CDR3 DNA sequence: TGCGCCAGCAGCGCCGGGACCATGCCCTACAATGAGCAGTTCTTC.

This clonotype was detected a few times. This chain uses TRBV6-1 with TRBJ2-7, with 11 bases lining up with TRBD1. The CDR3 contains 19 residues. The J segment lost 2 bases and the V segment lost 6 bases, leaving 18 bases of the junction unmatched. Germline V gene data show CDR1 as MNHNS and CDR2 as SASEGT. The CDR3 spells CASSLYRDRGFGGAYEQYF. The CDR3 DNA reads TGTGCCAGCAGCCTCTACCGGGACAGGGGGTTCGGGGGCGCCTACGAGCAGTACTTC.

The chain's CDR3 is CASIEDREYEQYF. CDR3 sequence (DNA): TGTGCCAGCATCGAGGACAGGGAGTACGAGCAGTACTTC. This chain uses TRBV2 with TRBJ2-7; 8 bases are shared with TRBD1. The CDR3 has 13 residues. CDR1 is SNHLY and CDR2 is FYNNEI in the germline V gene. J was trimmed by 4 bases and V by 7 bases; bases with no gene match: 6.